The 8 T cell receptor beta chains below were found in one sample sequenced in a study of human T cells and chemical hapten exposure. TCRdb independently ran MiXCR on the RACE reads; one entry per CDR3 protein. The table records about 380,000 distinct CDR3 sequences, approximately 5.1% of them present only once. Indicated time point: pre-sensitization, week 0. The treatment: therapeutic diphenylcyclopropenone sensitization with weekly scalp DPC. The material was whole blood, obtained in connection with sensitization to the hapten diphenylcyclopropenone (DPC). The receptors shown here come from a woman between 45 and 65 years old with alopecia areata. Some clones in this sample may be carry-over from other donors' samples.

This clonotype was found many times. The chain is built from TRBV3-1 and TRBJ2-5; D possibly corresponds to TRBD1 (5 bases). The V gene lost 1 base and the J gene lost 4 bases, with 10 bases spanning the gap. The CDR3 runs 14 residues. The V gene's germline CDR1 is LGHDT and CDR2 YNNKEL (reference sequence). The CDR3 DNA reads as TGTGCCAGCAGCCAAGGGGGCCCGGGAGAGACCCAGTACTTC. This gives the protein CASSQGGPGETQYF.

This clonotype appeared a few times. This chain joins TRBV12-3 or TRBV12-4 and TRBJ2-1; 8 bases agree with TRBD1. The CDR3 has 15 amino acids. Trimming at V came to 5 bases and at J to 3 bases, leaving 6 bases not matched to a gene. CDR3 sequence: CASSKLGQGYNEQFF. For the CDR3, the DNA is TGTGCCAGCAGTAAACTTGGACAGGGCTACAATGAGCAGTTCTTC.

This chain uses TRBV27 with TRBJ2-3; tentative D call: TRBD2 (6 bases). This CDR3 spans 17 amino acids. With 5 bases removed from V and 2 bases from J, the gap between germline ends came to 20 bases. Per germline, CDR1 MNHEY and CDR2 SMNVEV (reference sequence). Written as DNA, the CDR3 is TGTGCCAGCAGTCCCCGGACTACAACCCATCCCACAGATACGCAGTATTTT. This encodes CASSPRTTTHPTDTQYF.

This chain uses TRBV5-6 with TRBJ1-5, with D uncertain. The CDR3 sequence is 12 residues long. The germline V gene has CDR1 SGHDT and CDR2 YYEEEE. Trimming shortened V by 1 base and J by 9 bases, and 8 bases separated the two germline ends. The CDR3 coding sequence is TGTGCCAGCAGCTTGAGGTTTGGGCCCCAGCATTTT. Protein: CASSLRFGPQHF.

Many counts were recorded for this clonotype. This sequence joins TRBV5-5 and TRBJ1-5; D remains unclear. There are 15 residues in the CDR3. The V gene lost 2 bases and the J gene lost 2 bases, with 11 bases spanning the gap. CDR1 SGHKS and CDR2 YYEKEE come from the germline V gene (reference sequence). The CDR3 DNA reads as TGTGCCAGCAGCTTCCGAGGGATTGGCAATCAGCCCCAGCATTTT. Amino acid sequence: CASSFRGIGNQPQHF.

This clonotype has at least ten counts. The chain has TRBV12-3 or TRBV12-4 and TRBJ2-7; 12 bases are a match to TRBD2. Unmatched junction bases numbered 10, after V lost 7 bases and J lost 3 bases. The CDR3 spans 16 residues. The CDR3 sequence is CASNLAGGSSGYEQYF. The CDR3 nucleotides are TGTGCCAGCAACCTAGCGGGAGGGTCCTCGGGCTACGAGCAGTACTTC.

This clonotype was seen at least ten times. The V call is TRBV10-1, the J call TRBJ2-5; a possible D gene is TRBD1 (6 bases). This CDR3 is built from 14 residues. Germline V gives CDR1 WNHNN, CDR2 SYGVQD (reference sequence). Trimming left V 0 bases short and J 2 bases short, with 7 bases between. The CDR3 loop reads CASSESQGQETQYF. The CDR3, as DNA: TGCGCCAGCAGTGAGTCTCAGGGGCAAGAGACCCAGTACTTC.

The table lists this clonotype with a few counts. CDR3 DNA sequence: TGTGCCAGCAGCCGGGGGGGGCAGAGCTATGAAAAACTGTTTTTT. Protein product: CASSRGGQSYEKLFF. The chain employs TRBV7-2 and TRBJ1-4; tentative D call: TRBD1 (6 bases). In germline, CDR1 is SGHTA, CDR2 FQGNSA. The CDR3 covers 15 residues. The germline V and J ends were trimmed by 5 bases and 6 bases, with 16 bases remaining between them.